This is a list of T cell receptor beta chains from one sample in a study of OX40 agonist ivuxolimab in advanced cancers. Data came from immunoSEQ multiplex PCR; TCRdb stores just in-frame clones and leaves some out. The sample includes roughly 70,000 clones, about 87% of them seen just once. This material consisted of CD4+ or CD8+ T cells sorted from blood, taken in a trial of the OX40 agonist ivuxolimab. These receptor sequences come from an adult with an advanced solid tumor such as melanoma, head and neck, liver or kidney cancer. Both conserved end residues are part of each CDR3. A D gene is named only where the DNA matches it firmly. Only part of the rows carry a size: once, few, many, or a class if the clone is expanded.

abundance	v_gene	j_gene	d_gene	CDR3nt	CDR3aa
.	TRBV10-3	TRBJ2-2	.	TGTGCCATCAGACAGGGAGGGGCGGACACCGGGGAGCTGTTTTTT	CAIRQGGADTGELFF
.	TRBV5-1	TRBJ2-5	TRBD2	TGCGCCAGCAGCTTGGACGGGGGGGGCCGATTAGAGACCCAGTACTTC	CASSLDGGGRLETQYF
.	TRBV18	TRBJ2-7	TRBD1	TGTGCCAGCTCACGACAGGGTTTGGGCTCCCCCGCCTACGAGCAGTACTTC	CASSRQGLGSPAYEQYF
.	TRBV6-1	TRBJ1-4	.	TGTGCCAGCAGGATTCAAGTTTCAACTAATGAAAAACTGTTTTTT	CASRIQVSTNEKLFF
.	TRBV5-4	TRBJ2-1	.	TGTGCCAGCAGCCCCCGGTTGGGGGGAGACTACAATGAGCAGTTCTTC	CASSPRLGGDYNEQFF
once	TRBV10-3	TRBJ1-3	.	TGTGCCATCAGTACCGACGGGAGCTCTGGAAACACCATATATTTT	CAISTDGSSGNTIYF
.	TRBV7-8	TRBJ2-7	.	TGTGCCAGCAGCTTCGGCAGGGGACCCTACGAGCAGTACTTC	CASSFGRGPYEQYF
.	TRBV28	TRBJ2-5	.	TGTGCCAGCAGTTTCACCGCGTCAGAGACCCAGTACTTC	CASSFTASETQYF
few	TRBV6-1	TRBJ1-1	TRBD1	TGTGCCAGCAGCGTGGGACAGGTGAACACTGAAGCTTTCTTT	CASSVGQVNTEAFF
.	TRBV5-8	TRBJ1-1	.	TGTGCCAGCAGCCTACAGCGTAACACTGAAGCTTTCTTT	CASSLQRNTEAFF
.	TRBV6-1	TRBJ2-7	.	TGTGCCAGCAGTGCGGGGTTCTGGTACGAGCAGTACTTC	CASSAGFWYEQYF